These 16 T cell receptor beta chains were all obtained from the same sample, sequenced in a study of cytomegalovirus exposure and HLA in healthy donors. Researchers ran the PCR with 60 Vbeta and 13 Jbeta primers. Assay used: immunoSEQ multiplex PCR; TCRdb lists only in-frame clones, some missing. The table lists about 89,000 clones, more than 70% of them singletons. The sample comprised PBMCs. These receptors came from a man aged 25-45 years in good health and CMV-seronegative.

This clone was found a few times. The genes are TRBV4-2 and TRBJ2-4; 9 positions agree with TRBD2. The germline V gene has CDR1 LGHNA and CDR2 YNFKEQ. This CDR3 is 17 amino acids long. J was trimmed by 0 bases and V by 1 base; bases with no gene match: 4. CDR3 coding DNA: TGTGCCAGCAGCCAAGCTCCAGCGGGGGGAGCCAAAAACATTCAGTACTTC. Translated, it gives CASSQAPAGGAKNIQYF.

This clone has a handful of counts. This chain joins TRBV6-5 and TRBJ2-7; 7 nucleotides match TRBD1. The V gene's germline CDR1 is MNHEY and CDR2 SVGAGI. The J segment lost 2 bases and the V segment lost 0 bases, leaving 4 bases of the junction unmatched. CDR3 length: 15 residues. This CDR3 is CASSYSIQGTYEQYF. CDR3 sequence (DNA): TGTGCCAGCAGTTACTCGATACAGGGGACCTACGAGCAGTACTTC.

CDR3 in amino acids: CASTEGPSGSYEQYF. The CDR3 coding sequence is TGTGCCAGCACCGAGGGACCATCCGGGAGCTACGAGCAGTACTTC. The chain links TRBV2 to TRBJ2-7, with D perhaps matching TRBD2 (6 bases). CDR3 size: 15 residues. The V end was cut by 7 bases, the J end by 3 bases, with 19 bases between. Germline CDR1 reads SNHLY; CDR2 reads FYNNEI.

The chain links TRBV11-2 to TRBJ1-2; D might be TRBD1 (5 bases). The germline gives CDR1 SGHAT, CDR2 FQNNGV. The V end was cut by 1 base, the J end by 0 bases, with 18 bases between. CDR3 size: 18 residues. The CDR3 loop reads CASSLVITAQGANYGYTF. The CDR3 DNA sequence: TGTGCCAGCAGCTTAGTCATTACCGCGCAGGGCGCTAACTATGGCTACACCTTC.

The chain is built from TRBV7-2 and TRBJ2-3; D is ambiguous. V gave up 4 bases and J gave up 3 bases, with 14 bases separating them. CDR1 is SGHTA and CDR2 is FQGNSA in the germline V gene. The CDR3 consists of 15 residues. The CDR3: CASSSSRVPTDTQYF. Here the CDR3 DNA reads TGTGCCAGCAGCTCGAGCCGGGTCCCGACAGATACGCAGTATTTT.

The CDR3 coding sequence is TGTGCCAGCAGCTTAAGGGGGACCGGGGAGCTGTTTTTT. Its translation: CASSLRGTGELFF. The chain couples TRBV7-9 to TRBJ2-2, with D perhaps matching TRBD1 (6 bases). The germline CDR1 and CDR2 sequences are SEHNR and FQNEAQ (reference sequence). The germline V and J ends were trimmed by 2 bases and 5 bases, with 6 bases remaining between them. CDR3 length equals 13 residues.

The chain joins TRBV6-5 to TRBJ2-3; D remains ambiguous. The V end lost 6 bases, the J end lost 5 bases, and 12 bases lay between the germline ends. The CDR3 is made up of 13 amino acids. In germline, CDR1 is MNHEY, CDR2 SVGAGI. CDR3 sequence: CASRPADLDTQYF. CDR3 nucleotide sequence: TGTGCCAGCAGACCGGCGGATTTAGATACGCAGTATTTT.

The chain couples TRBV4-1 to TRBJ2-5, with 12 bases matching TRBD2. Germline CDR1 MGHRA, CDR2 YSYEKL. Losses at the gene ends were 4 bases for V and 5 bases for J; bases not matched to a gene: 11. This CDR3 comprises 17 residues. DNA of the CDR3: TGCGCCAGCAGCCCACTGACTAGCGGGAGCCTCAGGGAGACCCAGTACTTC. Translating gives CASSPLTSGSLRETQYF.

This chain joins TRBV6-1 and TRBJ2-3; D may be TRBD2 (5 bases). CDR1 is MNHNS and CDR2 is SASEGT in the germline V gene. V dropped 5 bases and J dropped 3 bases, with 15 bases sitting between them. The CDR3 is 15 residues long. CDR3 nucleotides: TGTGCCAGCAGTTTGACTACCCTGGGGACAGATACGCAGTATTTT. It codes for CASSLTTLGTDTQYF.

The chain recombines TRBV5-1 with TRBJ2-6, with TRBD1 matching over 7 bases. From germline, CDR1 is SGHRS and CDR2 YFSETQ. V lost 0 bases and J lost 0; bases outside the gene matches: 6. This CDR3 contains 18 residues. CDR3 nucleotides: TGCGCCAGCAGCTTGGAGGGACAGTTTAGCTCTGGGGCCAACGTCCTGACTTTC. This encodes CASSLEGQFSSGANVLTF.

The J gene is TRBJ1-2, the V gene TRBV9; 8 bases line up with TRBD1. V lost 3 bases to trimming and J lost 7 bases; unmatched junction nucleotides: 5. Germline loops: CDR1 SGDLS, CDR2 YYNGEE. The CDR3 is made up of 13 amino acids. The CDR3: CASSETGARGYTF. Written as DNA, the CDR3 is TGTGCCAGCAGCGAGACAGGGGCTCGTGGCTACACCTTC.

The chain is built from TRBV5-6 and TRBJ1-5, with D possibly being TRBD1 (5 bases). CDR1 and CDR2 from the germline V gene are SGHDT and YYEEEE. V was cut by 3 bases and J by 1 base, with 14 bases left in between. This CDR3 region has 16 residues. CDR3 coding DNA: TGTGCCAGCAGCTCGGGGGGATTAATCAGCAATCAGCCCCAGCATTTT. Protein: CASSSGGLISNQPQHF.

The rearrangement links TRBV11-2 to TRBJ2-7, with 9 bases matching TRBD1. Trimming at V came to 6 bases and at J to 5 bases, leaving 5 bases not matched to a gene. Germline lookup yields CDR1 SGHAT and CDR2 FQNNGV. The length of the CDR3 is 13 residues. The CDR3 DNA reads as TGTGCCAGCAGTCCGGGACAGGGCGACGAGCAGTACTTC. This translates into CASSPGQGDEQYF.

V and J are TRBV28 and TRBJ2-7; D perhaps matches TRBD1 (5 bases). The CDR3 totals 12 residues. V was pared by 3 bases and J by 4 bases, with 7 bases between. Per germline, CDR1 MDHEN and CDR2 SYDVKM. CDR3 protein: CASSLGQYEQYF. CDR3 sequence (DNA): TGTGCCAGCAGTTTGGGGCAATACGAGCAGTACTTC.

This clone was recorded a few times. The chain employs TRBV6-1 and TRBJ1-5; D ambiguous. In germline, CDR1 is MNHNS, CDR2 SASEGT. The CDR3 runs 16 residues. V lost 2 bases to trimming and J lost 0 bases, with 11 bases between them. The CDR3 region has the DNA TGTGCCAGCAGTGAAAATCCAACTAATAGCAATCAGCCCCAGCATTTT. Encoded protein: CASSENPTNSNQPQHF.

The chain links TRBV7-6 to TRBJ2-3; maybe TRBD1 (6 bases). Trimming took off 5 bases at V and 0 bases at J, with 15 bases between the two ends. Per the germline V gene, CDR1 is SGHVS and CDR2 is FNYEAQ. The CDR3 sequence is 16 residues long. The CDR3 DNA follows: TGTGCCAGCAGCCCGGACAGAACCTCTAGCACAGATACGCAGTATTTT. Translation: CASSPDRTSSTDTQYF. The variable domain in full, with the rest retrieved from reference TRBV7-6 and TRBJ2-3, is GAGVSQSPRYKVTKRGQDVALRCDPISGHVSLYWYRQALGQGPEFLTYFNYEAQQDKSGLPNDRFSAERPEGSISTLTIQRTEQRDSAMYRCASSPDRTSSTDTQYFGPGTRLTVL.